This section outlines one TCR beta chain sequence together with its context. The antigen is unknown. This sample was taken from a study of CD8+ T cells in alopecia areata. This CDR3 has 14 residues. Trimming took off 5 bases at V and 7 bases at J, with 14 bases between the two ends. Germline V CDR1 and CDR2: MNHEY, SVGAGI. Notes on the study in general: Scalp sequencing also captures normal skin's resident alphabeta T cells. Possibly because of HLA-related factors, TCR sharing was less clear across patients than in mice. Compared with normal scalp, lesional scalp had higher clonality and more expanded CD8+ clones.

RNA extraction was followed by reverse transcription into cDNA, which acted as the sequencing template. Using immunoSEQ multiplex PCR, the repertoire was profiled, and TCRdb retains in-frame clones only, with some absent. Of 130,000 to 150,000 clones in the sample, less than 65% are singletons; the top ten hold around 34%. The V and J genes are TRBV6-5 and TRBJ2-2; perhaps TRBD1 as D (6 bases). The receptor was isolated from a human donor in good health. Sequenced: CD8+ T cells sorted from blood. Written as DNA, the CDR3 is TGTGCCAGCAGTCCCTCAGGGGCTAGCGGGGAGCTGTTTTTT. It is translated as CASSPSGASGELFF.